The clone carrying this TCR beta chain came up a few times. The PCR ran on 60 Vbeta and 13 Jbeta primers. The repertoire was sequenced with immunoSEQ multiplex PCR; TCRdb's copy has only in-frame clones and lacks some. The table lists 130,000 to 150,000 clones, roughly 80% of them singletons, with around 3.9% in the top ten. Trimming took 1 base from V and 5 from J, leaving 12 bases between them. CDR1 and CDR2 (germline): SGHDT, YYEEEE. This CDR3 has 14 amino acids. The data were obtained in a study of cytomegalovirus exposure and HLA in healthy donors. The gene calls are TRBV5-6 and TRBJ1-1, with D perhaps TRBD1 (5 bases). Sequenced material: PBMCs. This clonotype originated in a man in his forties or fifties in good health and CMV-seropositive. Here the CDR3 DNA reads TGTGCCAGCAGCTTGTCCGGGGGAGGGACTGAAGCTTTCTTT. Translating gives CASSLSGGGTEAFF.